This T cell receptor beta chain is drawn from a study of blood T cells in healthy people across ages. Sample-barcoded 5' priming and a J-beta primer mix drove a second PCR of 7 to 11 cycles. Using its own MiXCR run on the 5' RACE reads, TCRdb lists one record per CDR3 protein. The sample shows 1.5 million or so distinct CDR3 sequences, around 40% of them seen only once. The donors, healthy Caucasians from Russia, were aged about 6 to 95. The CDR3 sequence is 14 residues long. CDR1 and CDR2 (germline): LGHNA, YNFKEQ. The ends lost 3 bases at V and 2 bases at J; junction bases unmatched: 4. The sequence came from a young woman in good health. Source material: blood. The chain carries TRBV4-2 and TRBJ2-7; TRBD1 matches at 7 bases. CDR3 in DNA: TGTGCCAGCAGCCAGTCGGGACAGACCTACGAGCAGTACTTC. It encodes CASSQSGQTYEQYF.